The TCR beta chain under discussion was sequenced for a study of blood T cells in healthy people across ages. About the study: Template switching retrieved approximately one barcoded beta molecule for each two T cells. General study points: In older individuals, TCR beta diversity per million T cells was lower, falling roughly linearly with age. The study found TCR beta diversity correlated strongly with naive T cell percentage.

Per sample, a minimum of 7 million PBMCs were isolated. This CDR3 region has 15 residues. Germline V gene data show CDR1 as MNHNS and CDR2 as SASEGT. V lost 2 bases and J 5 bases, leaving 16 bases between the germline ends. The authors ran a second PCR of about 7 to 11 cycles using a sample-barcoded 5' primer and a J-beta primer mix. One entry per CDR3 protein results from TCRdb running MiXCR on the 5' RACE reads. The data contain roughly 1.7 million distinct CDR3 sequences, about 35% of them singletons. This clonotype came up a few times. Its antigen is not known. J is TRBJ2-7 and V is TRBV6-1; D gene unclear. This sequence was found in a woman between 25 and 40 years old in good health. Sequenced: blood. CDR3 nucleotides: TGTGCCAGCAGTGAACCACCAACCAACCGCGACGAGCAGTACTTC. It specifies CASSEPPTNRDEQYF.